Shown below are 11 T cell receptor beta chains from a single sample sequenced in a study of blood T cell repertoires in COVID-19 (dated by TCRdb to 2020 to 2022). The library was built by means of the immunoSEQ multiplex PCR assay. TCRdb retrieved this table from immuneACCESS and kept in-frame rearrangements only. Not all clones are present; in checked studies, unresolved V genes account for under half, and no reason is known for the remainder. The sample table holds around 150,000 clones, of which about four fifths were seen once. The top ten clones comprise around 6.8% of the sample. The sequencing input was peripheral blood. The receptors stem from a human donor in a cohort sampled during active COVID-19.

The chain combines TRBV29-1 with TRBJ2-5, with D tentatively TRBD2 (5 bases). V lost 4 bases, J lost 1 base, and 7 bases lay in between. This CDR3 region has 12 residues. Germline V gene data show CDR1 as SQVTM and CDR2 as ANQGSEA. In DNA, the CDR3 is TGCAGCGTTGTGAGCGGCCAAGAGACCCAGTACTTC. Translation: CSVVSGQETQYF.

The J gene is TRBJ1-3, the V gene TRBV3-1 (or the pseudogene TRBV3-2); D remains unclear. Between the trimmed V and J ends, which lost 2 bases and 4 bases, there was a span of 12 bases. This CDR3 region has 15 residues. Looked up from germline, CDR1 is LGHDT and CDR2 is YNNKEL (reference sequence). CDR3 DNA: TGTGCCAGCAGCCAATCCCTGTCAGGCGGAAACACCATATATTTT. Its protein is CASSQSLSGGNTIYF.

The rearrangement joins TRBV19 to TRBJ1-2; 7 nucleotides match TRBD1. V dropped 7 bases and J dropped 2; count of bases not matched to a gene: 4. This CDR3 has 13 amino acids. Germline values: CDR1 LNHDA, CDR2 SQIVND (reference sequence). CDR3 protein: CASKPTGNYGYTF. Written as DNA, the CDR3 is TGTGCCAGTAAGCCGACAGGGAACTATGGCTACACCTTC.

The J gene is TRBJ1-2, the V gene TRBV4-3, with D unresolved. CDR1 LGHNA and CDR2 YSLEER come from the germline V gene. V was shortened by 2 bases and J by 6 bases, with 16 bases between the two germline ends. CDR3 length equals 15 residues. The CDR3, as DNA: TGCGCCAGCAGCCAATCTTTTGGCCTTACCAATGGCTACACCTTC. Its translation is CASSQSFGLTNGYTF.

The chain links TRBV24-1 to TRBJ2-3, with 8 bases fitting TRBD1. Trimming took 4 bases from V and 4 from J; bases not matched to a gene: 9. The CDR3 spans 16 residues. Germline V gene data show CDR1 as KGHDR and CDR2 as SFDVKD. CDR3 sequence: CATSEDRQGWSDTQYF. The CDR3 coding sequence is TGTGCCACCAGTGAGGACCGACAGGGGTGGTCAGATACGCAGTATTTT.

The chain joins TRBV4-2 to TRBJ2-2, with 7 bases aligning to TRBD2. The J segment lost 1 base and the V segment lost 0 bases, leaving 2 bases of the junction unmatched. Germline values: CDR1 LGHNA, CDR2 YNFKEQ. The CDR3 is 16 amino acids. The CDR3 protein is CASSQDERGNTGELFF. The CDR3 DNA reads TGTGCCAGCAGCCAAGACGAGCGGGGGAACACCGGGGAGCTGTTTTTT.

This clone was seen just once. The CDR3 spells CASSSQGEQFF. CDR3 coding DNA: TGCGCCAGCAGCTCACAGGGAGAGCAGTTCTTC. The chain combines TRBV5-1 with TRBJ2-1, with D perhaps matching TRBD1 (6 bases). From germline, CDR1 is SGHRS and CDR2 YFSETQ. Trimming removed 3 bases from V and 10 bases from J, with 8 bases in between. The CDR3 has 11 residues.

J is TRBJ2-5 and V is TRBV6-5; D is uncertain. The V end was cut by 4 bases, the J end by 3 bases, with 9 bases between. Germline V gives CDR1 MNHEY, CDR2 SVGAGI. This CDR3 region has 13 residues. The CDR3 DNA reads TGTGCCAGCAGTTCGTCCAGGAAAGAGACCCAGTACTTC. It codes for CASSSSRKETQYF.

The CDR3 DNA reads TGTGCCAGTACGGGCGGGGGGGCAGATACGCAGTATTTT. This encodes CASTGGGADTQYF. The chain employs TRBV19 and TRBJ2-3; 9 bases are a match to TRBD2. This CDR3 is 13 amino acids long. The J segment lost 4 bases and the V segment lost 7 bases, leaving 3 bases of the junction unmatched. Per the germline V gene, CDR1 is LNHDA and CDR2 is SQIVND (reference sequence).

Points on this clone: An end of the junction differs from the germline gene, which may be a read error. The J gene is TRBJ2-6, the V gene TRBV7-7, with D perhaps matching TRBD2 (6 bases). From germline, CDR1 is SSHAT and CDR2 FNYEAQ (reference sequence). This CDR3 is built from 15 residues. The CDR3, as DNA: TGTGCTAGCAGCCCCCCGGGGGCTGGGGCCAACGTCCTGACTTTC. Protein: CASSPPGAGANVLTF.

The chain uses TRBV7-2 and TRBJ2-2, with 7 bases matching TRBD2. CDR1 is SGHTA, CDR2 FQGNSA, per germline. After removal of 0 bases from V and 9 bases from J, the junction contained 7 bases not matched to a gene. This CDR3 is 15 amino acids long. CDR3 region: CASSLAPGGSRELFF. DNA for the CDR3: TGTGCCAGCAGCTTAGCCCCGGGGGGATCGAGGGAGCTGTTTTTT.